This T cell receptor (beta chain) is drawn from a study of T-cell memory formation after mild COVID-19. Notes on the study in general: Mostly located in CM and EM were contracting CD4+ clones, with contracting CD8+ clones located in EMRA. Within pre-infection memory, some responding clones were found, suggesting cross-reactive memory joined. Among clones peaking at day 37 in the second wave, SARS-CoV-2 specificity remained unconfirmed. Clones contracting over day 15 to 85 were CD4/CD8 balanced, with later expanders leaning CD4+.

This clonotype turned up a few times. Its target is unknown. TCRdb processed the 5' RACE reads anew with MiXCR; each CDR3 protein has one entry. The sample contains roughly 620,000 distinct CDR3 sequences, under 20% of which appear only once. Sequences were obtained from PBMCs or a T cell subset sorted from them (not recorded which). The sequence derives from an adult woman who had mild COVID-19 (a few samples of this study predate the infection). Cell type and time point are not known.

CDR3 sequence: CSARAGTSGGSDTQYF. The CDR3 nucleotides are TGCAGTGCTAGAGCGGGGACTAGCGGGGGGTCAGATACGCAGTATTTT. J is TRBJ2-3 and V is TRBV20-1, with 15 nucleotides matching TRBD2. The CDR3 contains 16 residues. Germline CDR1 is DFQATT and CDR2 is SNEGSKA (reference sequence). V lost 1 base, J lost 4 bases, and 3 bases stayed unmatched.